This TCR beta chain originates from a study of cytomegalovirus exposure and HLA in healthy donors. Looking at the study overall: Unique TCRs from HLA-typed donors, 65 million to 85 million of them, were held in an early data release.

This clone was seen more than once but under ten times. The primer mix had 60 Vbeta and 13 Jbeta primers. Sequenced by immunoSEQ multiplex PCR; TCRdb stores in-frame clones only, minus some. Among roughly 200,000 clones, 77% were seen once, and the ten largest hold 3.7%. The CDR3 runs to 15 residues. Germline V gene lookup returns CDR1 MNHNY and CDR2 SVGAGI (reference sequence). With 0 bases removed from V and 7 bases from J, the gap between germline ends came to 13 bases. This chain joins TRBV6-6 and TRBJ2-4; tentative D call: TRBD2 (6 bases). Material for sequencing was PBMCs. The sequence came from a woman aged 60-75 years in good health and CMV-seropositive. CDR3: CASSYSRLAQNIQYF. In DNA, the CDR3 is TGTGCCAGCAGTTACTCGAGGCTAGCGCAGAACATTCAGTACTTC.